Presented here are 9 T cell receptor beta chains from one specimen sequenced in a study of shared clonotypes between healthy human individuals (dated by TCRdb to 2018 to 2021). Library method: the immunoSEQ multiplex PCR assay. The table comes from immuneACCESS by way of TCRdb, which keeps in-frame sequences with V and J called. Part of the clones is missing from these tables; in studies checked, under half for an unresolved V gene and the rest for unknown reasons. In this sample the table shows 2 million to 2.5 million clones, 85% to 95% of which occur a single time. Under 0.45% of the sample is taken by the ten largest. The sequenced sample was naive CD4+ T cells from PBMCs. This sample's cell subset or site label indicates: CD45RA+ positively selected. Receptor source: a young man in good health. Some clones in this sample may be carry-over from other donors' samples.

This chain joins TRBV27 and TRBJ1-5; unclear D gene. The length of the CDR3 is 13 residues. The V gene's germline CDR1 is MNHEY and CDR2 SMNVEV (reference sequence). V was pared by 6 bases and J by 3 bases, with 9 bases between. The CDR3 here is CASSPRANQPQHF. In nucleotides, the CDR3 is TGTGCCAGCAGCCCGCGGGCCAATCAGCCCCAGCATTTT.

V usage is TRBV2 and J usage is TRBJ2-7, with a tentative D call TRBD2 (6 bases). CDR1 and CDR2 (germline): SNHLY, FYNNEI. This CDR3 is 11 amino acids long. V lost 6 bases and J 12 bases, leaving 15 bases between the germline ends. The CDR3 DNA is TGTGCCAGCAGCAGACAGTACGGGGGGTACTTC. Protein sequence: CASSRQYGGYF.

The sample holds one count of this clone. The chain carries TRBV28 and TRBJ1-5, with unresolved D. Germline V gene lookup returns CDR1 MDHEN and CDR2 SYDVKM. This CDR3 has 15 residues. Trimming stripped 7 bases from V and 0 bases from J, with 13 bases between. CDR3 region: CASTSAQYSNQPQHF. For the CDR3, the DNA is TGTGCCAGCACCTCGGCGCAGTATAGCAATCAGCCCCAGCATTTT.

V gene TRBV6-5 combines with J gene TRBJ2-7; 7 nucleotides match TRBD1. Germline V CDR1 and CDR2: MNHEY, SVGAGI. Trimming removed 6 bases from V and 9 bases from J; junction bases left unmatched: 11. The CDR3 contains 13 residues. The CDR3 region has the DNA TGTGCCAGCAGGGGCGGACAGGCTTGGGGGCAGTACTTC. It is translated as CASRGGQAWGQYF.

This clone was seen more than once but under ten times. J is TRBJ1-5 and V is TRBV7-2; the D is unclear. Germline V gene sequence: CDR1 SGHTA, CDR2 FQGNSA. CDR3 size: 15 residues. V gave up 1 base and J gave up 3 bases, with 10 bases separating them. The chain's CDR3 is CASSLGPVYNQPQHF. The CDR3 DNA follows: TGTGCCAGCAGCTTAGGTCCAGTCTACAATCAGCCCCAGCATTTT.

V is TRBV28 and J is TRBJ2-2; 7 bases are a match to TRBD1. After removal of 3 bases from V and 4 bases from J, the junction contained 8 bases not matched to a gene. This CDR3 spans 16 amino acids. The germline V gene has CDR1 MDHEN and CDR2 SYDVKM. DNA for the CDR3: TGTGCCAGCAGTTTCACCGGGACAGTGATCACCGGGGAGCTGTTTTTT. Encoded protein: CASSFTGTVITGELFF. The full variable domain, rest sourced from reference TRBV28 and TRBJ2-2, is DVKVTQSSRYLVKRTGEKVFLECVQDMDHENMFWYRQDPGLGLRLIYFSYDVKMKEKGDIPEGYSVSREKKERFSLILESASTNQTSMYLCASSFTGTVITGELFFGEGSRLTVL.

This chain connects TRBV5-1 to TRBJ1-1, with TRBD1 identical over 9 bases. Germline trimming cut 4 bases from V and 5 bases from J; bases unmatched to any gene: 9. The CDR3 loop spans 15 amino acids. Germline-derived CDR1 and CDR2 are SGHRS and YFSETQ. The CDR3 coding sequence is TGCGCCAGCAGCCCAAGGGGGACAGGGAGGACTGAAGCTTTCTTT. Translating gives CASSPRGTGRTEAFF.

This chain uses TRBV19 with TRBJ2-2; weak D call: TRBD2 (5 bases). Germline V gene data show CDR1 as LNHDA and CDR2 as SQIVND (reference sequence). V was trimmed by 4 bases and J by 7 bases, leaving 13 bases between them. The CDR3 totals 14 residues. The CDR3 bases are TGTGCCAGTAGTAAAAGCGGCTTGGGCGGGGAGCTGTTTTTT. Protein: CASSKSGLGGELFF.

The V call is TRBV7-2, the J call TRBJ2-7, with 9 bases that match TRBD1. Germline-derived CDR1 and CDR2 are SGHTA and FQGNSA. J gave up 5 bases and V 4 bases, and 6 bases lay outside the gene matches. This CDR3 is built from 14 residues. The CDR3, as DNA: TGTGCCAGCAGCTCCCAGGGACAGGGCGACGAGCAGTACTTC. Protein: CASSSQGQGDEQYF.